This T cell receptor (beta chain) was recorded in a study of Ad26.COV2.S vaccination and SARS-CoV-2 variants. For the study at large: The trial was COV1001 and the donor's arm was Ad26.COV2.S. Each vaccinee took Ad26.COV2.S intramuscularly, once or twice 56 days apart. General study points: Those who received the vaccine showed greater spike-specific TCR breadth than those given placebo. CD8+ and CD4+ T cells specific for spike reportedly responded with substantial breadth after vaccination.

Comment on this clone: Its antigen is as yet unknown.

TCRdb's copy holds only in-frame clones and misses some; the assay was immunoSEQ multiplex PCR. In the table there are roughly 320,000 clones, roughly 86% of which are singletons. Treatment here: 15 to 20 received Ad26.COV2.S at low or high dose, single or two shots; several received placebo; per-sample allocation not given. Each sample was drawn 63 days after the first injection (of vaccine or placebo). The CDR3 totals 15 residues. Germline CDR1 reads SGDLS; CDR2 reads YYNGEE. Trimming removed 4 bases from V and 4 bases from J; junction bases left unmatched: 7. The sample was peripheral blood, taken in a trial of Ad26.COV2.S vaccine versus placebo. This clonotype was sampled from a person between 18 and 65 years old who received the Ad26.COV2.S COVID-19 vaccine or a placebo. The rearrangement uses TRBV9 and TRBJ1-5; TRBD1 matches 8 bases. The CDR3 reads CASSLEGDRNQPQHF. For the CDR3, the DNA is TGTGCCAGCAGCCTGGAGGGGGACAGGAATCAGCCCCAGCATTTT.